Listed below are T cell receptor beta chains from one sample, sequenced in a study of T cell responses to AZD1222 COVID-19 vaccine. Generated by immunoSEQ multiplex PCR, the TCRdb table keeps only in-frame clones and is missing some. In the table there are some 180,000 clones, roughly 85% of which are singletons. The starting material was peripheral blood, obtained 28 days after the second AZD1222 dose. The receptors originated from an adult who received the AZD1222 COVID-19 vaccine. Both conserved end residues are part of each CDR3. The D gene is left open where the match is weak. Only part of the rows carry a size: once, few, many, or a class if the clone is expanded.

- TRBJ2-7 TRBV3-1/TRBV3-2 - TGTGCCAGCAGCCACATATCCGGGACATTCATCTACGAGCAGTACTTC CASSHISGTFIYEQYF
- TRBJ2-1 TRBV11-3 - TGTGCCAGCAGCTTAGTCTGGGGTGAGCAGTTCTTC CASSLVWGEQFF
- TRBJ1-1 TRBV4-3 - TGCGCCAGCAGCCCGTCACCCGGGCCCGGCAGGGACACTGAAGCTTTCTTT CASSPSPGPGRDTEAFF
- TRBJ1-1 TRBV5-1 - TGCGCCAGCAGCTTTCCTGCAAACCCGTCCCAGGGCACTGAAGCTTTCTTT CASSFPANPSQGTEAFF
- TRBJ1-5 TRBV9 - TGTGCCAGCAGCGTACAGGAGAATCAGCCCCAGCATTTT CASSVQENQPQHF
- TRBJ2-7 TRBV7-9 - TGTGCCAGCAGCGATGACAGGGAGGTGGGGTACGAGCAGTACTTC CASSDDREVGYEQYF
TRBD1 TRBJ1-2 TRBV19 few TGTGCCAGTATCCCGACAGGGGGGGCATATGGCTACACCTTC CASIPTGGAYGYTF
TRBD1 TRBJ2-7 TRBV3-1/TRBV3-2 few TGTGCCAGCAGCCAAGATCTCACAGGGGGCTACGAGCAGTACTTC CASSQDLTGGYEQYF
- TRBJ2-2 TRBV4-1 - TGCGCCAGCAGCCAATTAAAAGGGAGGCCTGGGGAGCTGTTTTTT CASSQLKGRPGELFF
- TRBJ1-4 TRBV19 - TGTGCCAGTAGTACGAGTGCAACTAATGAAAAACTGTTTTTT CASSTSATNEKLFF
TRBD1 TRBJ2-7 TRBV10-2 few TGCGCCAGCAGTGTCGGGACAGGGCCCTACGAGCAGTACTTC CASSVGTGPYEQYF
- TRBJ2-1 TRBV30 - TGTGCCTGGAAGAAATCTGACTCCTACAATGAGCAGTTCTTC CAWKKSDSYNEQFF
- TRBJ1-1 TRBV18 - TGTGCCAGCTCACCAACAGGATTTGAAGCTTTCTTT CASSPTGFEAFF
- TRBJ1-2 TRBV2 - TGTGCCAGCAGTCGGACTAGCCGAGACTATGGCTACACCTTC CASSRTSRDYGYTF
TRBD2 TRBJ2-1 TRBV7-2 once TGTGCCAGCAGCACCCGTATTAGCGGGGGCCTATACGATGAGCAGTTCTTC CASSTRISGGLYDEQFF
TRBD1 TRBJ1-2 TRBV27 - TGTGCCAGCAGTTCGACAGGACCCAGGGGGCCTTATGGCTACACCTTC CASSSTGPRGPYGYTF
- TRBJ1-6 TRBV6-5 - TGTGCCAGCACCCCGGGACACAATATTAATTCACCCCTCCACTTT CASTPGHNINSPLHF
TRBD1 TRBJ1-5 TRBV19 - TGTGCCAGTAGCACACCAACAGGGGTCCCCAATCAGCCCCAGCATTTT CASSTPTGVPNQPQHF
- TRBJ2-3 TRBV29-1 - TGCAGCGTTTCCCAGGGAGCGGGCACAGATACGCAGTATTTT CSVSQGAGTDTQYF
TRBD2 TRBJ2-5 TRBV12-5 - TGTGCTAGTGGTTCAACGGGACTAGCATCGGAGACCCAGTACTTC CASGSTGLASETQYF
- TRBJ2-7 TRBV5-6 - TGTGCCAGCAGCTTGGACGGAATAGACTACGAGCAGTACTTC CASSLDGIDYEQYF
TRBD1 TRBJ1-5 TRBV7-9 - TGTGCCAGCAGCCTCGGACAGGGCTTGGAGCCCCAGCATTTT CASSLGQGLEPQHF
TRBD1 TRBJ1-5 TRBV10-1 - TGCGCCAGCAGTGACCGGGACAGCCTGTTAAATCAGCCCCAGCATTTT CASSDRDSLLNQPQHF
- TRBJ1-1 TRBV6-1 - TGTGCCAGCAGTGAAGCGAAAGGTGAGGGCACTGAAGCTTTCTTT CASSEAKGEGTEAFF
TRBD1 TRBJ2-5 TRBV29-1 - TGCAGCGTACCACAGGGGGTCCAAGAGACCCAGTACTTC CSVPQGVQETQYF
- TRBJ1-6 TRBV10-2 - TGCGCCAGCAGGGATAGAGTAAATAATTCACCCCTCCACTTT CASRDRVNNSPLHF
- TRBJ1-2 TRBV18 - TGTGCCACCATCTCCTCCGGACAACGAGGGATTGGCTACACCTTC CATISSGQRGIGYTF
- TRBJ1-3 TRBV30 - TGTGCCTGGAGTGTAGCGGGGCAGGGAATTCGTGCTGGAAACACCATATATTTT CAWSVAGQGIRAGNTIYF
TRBD1 TRBJ1-5 TRBV6-5 - TGTGCCAGCAGGGTGGACAGGGGAAATCAGCCCCAGCATTTT CASRVDRGNQPQHF
TRBD1 TRBJ2-2 TRBV6-5 - TGTGCCAGCAAGGTACAGGGGGCGAACACCGGGGAGCTGTTTTTT CASKVQGANTGELFF
- TRBJ2-1 TRBV5-6 - TGTGCCAGCAGCTTTGACGTTGCGGGGATCTATGAGCAGTTCTTC CASSFDVAGIYEQFF
TRBD2 TRBJ2-1 TRBV7-9 - TGTGCCAGCAGCTTATTGGCTAGCGGGGGCAATGAGCAGTTCTTC CASSLLASGGNEQFF